This passage covers 32 T cell receptor beta chains from one sample sequenced in a study of cytomegalovirus exposure and HLA in healthy donors listed by TCRdb under 2017. The protocol used for the library was the immunoSEQ multiplex PCR assay. TCRdb carries this immuneACCESS record with in-frame sequences only. Its versions omit some clonotypes, under half of them owing to an unresolved V gene in the studies checked, with the rest unexplained. This sample comprises about 140,000 clones, 85% to 90% of them detected only once. Of the sample, nearly 3% falls within the top ten clones. The sample taken for sequencing was PBMCs. Receptors were obtained from a man between 18 and 29 years old in good health and CMV-seronegative.

This clone was seen only a few times. Other DNA sequences in the sample encode the same CDR3. The V and J genes are TRBV29-1 and TRBJ1-2; TRBD1 is a possible D gene (6 bases). The V and J ends lost 6 bases and 2 bases respectively, with 7 bases between them. Germline CDR1 is SQVTM and CDR2 is ANQGSEA. This CDR3 spans 11 amino acids. In nucleotides, the CDR3 is TGCAGCGTACAGGGAAACTATGGCTACACCTTC. It encodes CSVQGNYGYTF.

The rearrangement links TRBV5-6 to TRBJ2-3; 8 positions agree with TRBD2. Germline V gives CDR1 SGHDT, CDR2 YYEEEE. Trimming removed 4 bases from V and 8 bases from J; junction bases left unmatched: 9. The CDR3 has 14 residues. CDR3 in DNA: TGTGCCAGCAGCCCAGACGGGAGGGCTAGTACGCAGTATTTT. This translates into CASSPDGRASTQYF.

This sequence joins TRBV16 and TRBJ2-3; 7 nucleotides agree with TRBD1. This CDR3 is 16 amino acids long. Unmatched junction bases numbered 7, after V lost 0 bases and J lost 4 bases. In germline, CDR1 is KGHSY, CDR2 FQNENV. CDR3 DNA sequence: TGTGCCAGCAGCCAATCGACAGGGTTGAAACCAGATACGCAGTATTTT. Protein: CASSQSTGLKPDTQYF.

The rearrangement links TRBV5-1 to TRBJ1-6; no reliable D call. The germline V and J ends were trimmed by 0 bases and 9 bases, with 16 bases remaining between them. Germline V gene data show CDR1 as SGHRS and CDR2 as YFSETQ. The CDR3 extends over 16 amino acids. CDR3 residues: CASSLARSVHGSPLHF. The DNA of the CDR3 is TGCGCCAGCAGCTTGGCTAGGTCGGTCCATGGTTCACCCCTCCACTTT.

The chain recombines TRBV4-1 with TRBJ2-1; D not resolved. The germline CDR1 and CDR2 sequences are MGHRA and YSYEKL. Deletions cut 3 bases from V and 3 bases from J, with 15 bases between. CDR3 size: 16 residues. The CDR3 is CASSQRTDGYYNEQFF. As DNA, the CDR3 is TGCGCCAGCAGCCAGAGAACAGACGGATACTACAATGAGCAGTTCTTC.

This sequence joins TRBV25-1 and TRBJ2-7, with 7 bases identical to TRBD1. Germline loops: CDR1 MGHDK, CDR2 SYGVNS. CDR3 size: 14 residues. Trimming at V came to 2 bases and at J to 2 bases, leaving 3 bases not matched to a gene. The CDR3 DNA follows: TGTGCCAGCAGTGAAGCTGGGACAGCCTACGAGCAGTACTTC. It encodes CASSEAGTAYEQYF.

The gene calls are TRBV27 and TRBJ2-7; 8 bases agree with TRBD1. V shed 4 bases and J 5 bases; nucleotides not matched to a gene: 7. CDR1 is MNHEY and CDR2 is SMNVEV in the germline V gene (reference sequence). There are 14 residues in the CDR3. CDR3 in amino acids: CASSSLDRENEQYF. The CDR3 DNA reads as TGTGCCAGCAGTTCCCTGGACAGGGAGAACGAGCAGTACTTC.

This rearrangement joins TRBV7-2 to TRBJ2-1; maybe TRBD1 (6 bases). This CDR3 spans 13 amino acids. Germline CDR1 and CDR2: SGHTA and FQGNSA. Trimming cost V 5 bases and J 7 bases, with 12 bases left between them. The chain's CDR3 is CASSSDTGNEQFF. CDR3 nucleotide sequence: TGTGCCAGCAGCAGCGACACAGGGAATGAGCAGTTCTTC.

The rearrangement links TRBV5-4 to TRBJ1-4, with 10 bases that match TRBD1. The CDR3 totals 15 residues. Looked up from germline, CDR1 is SGHNT and CDR2 is YYREEE (reference sequence). The ends lost 4 bases at V and 4 bases at J; junction bases unmatched: 4. The CDR3 nucleotides read TGTGCCAGCAGCGAAGACAGGGGGCTTAATGAAAAACTGTTTTTT. Its translation is CASSEDRGLNEKLFF.

The chain combines TRBV19 with TRBJ2-2; no reliable D call. Germline V gene data show CDR1 as LNHDA and CDR2 as SQIVND (reference sequence). This CDR3 has 16 amino acids. The V end was cut by 3 bases, the J end by 0 bases, with 11 bases between. In nucleotides, the CDR3 is TGTGCCAGTAGTATCTTTCCGGCGGCGAACACCGGGGAGCTGTTTTTT. Its protein product is CASSIFPAANTGELFF. The full variable domain, rest sourced from reference TRBV19 and TRBJ2-2, is DGGITQSPKYLFRKEGQNVTLSCEQNLNHDAMYWYRQDPGQGLRLIYYSQIVNDFQKGDIAEGYSVSREKKESFPLTVTSAQKNPTAFYLCASSIFPAANTGELFFGEGSRLTVL.

The chain uses TRBV21-1 and TRBJ2-7; TRBD2, the D gene given by the table, was not confirmed from the DNA. TRBV21-1 is a recognized pseudogene. This CDR3 region has 15 residues. The CDR3 sequence is CASSGDNGGVYEQYF. The CDR3 nucleotides are TGTGCCAGCAGCGGAGATAACGGCGGGGTCTACGAGCAGTACTTC.

V is TRBV5-8 and J is TRBJ1-2; D not certain. There are 14 residues in the CDR3. Germline CDR1 is SGHTS and CDR2 is YDEGEE. Trimming cost V 1 base and J 8 bases, with 15 bases left between them. In DNA form, the CDR3 reads TGTGCCAGCAGCTTGATACTCCGCCGGGGAGGCTACACCTTC. Translated, it gives CASSLILRRGGYTF. Full variable domain (missing parts from reference TRBV5-8 and TRBJ1-2): EAGVTQSPTHLIKTRGQQATLRCSPISGHTSVYWYQQALGLGLQFLLWYDEGEERNRGNFPPRFSGRQFPNYSSELNVNALELEDSALYLCASSLILRRGGYTFGSGTRLTVV.

The chain links TRBV27 to TRBJ1-5; 8 nucleotides match TRBD1. Germline V gives CDR1 MNHEY, CDR2 SMNVEV (reference sequence). With 3 bases clipped from V and 3 bases from J, the junction kept 1 base outside the gene matches. The CDR3 covers 14 residues. As DNA, the CDR3 is TGTGCCAGCAGTTTGGGACAGGTCAATCAGCCCCAGCATTTT. Amino acid sequence: CASSLGQVNQPQHF.

This rearrangement joins TRBV19 to TRBJ1-2; no reliable D call. The CDR3 runs 17 residues. Germline-derived CDR1 and CDR2 are LNHDA and SQIVND (reference sequence). V was shortened by 0 bases and J by 3 bases, with 17 bases between the two germline ends. The CDR3 spells CASSIDRPWAPDYGYTF. DNA of the CDR3: TGTGCCAGTAGTATAGATCGGCCCTGGGCACCAGACTATGGCTACACCTTC.

CDR3 in amino acids: CASSYRVQETQYF. The CDR3 nucleotides read TGTGCCAGCAGTTACAGGGTTCAAGAGACCCAGTACTTC. This chain uses TRBV2 with TRBJ2-5, with D perhaps TRBD1 (6 bases). V gave up 5 bases and J gave up 2 bases, with 9 bases separating them. Germline CDR1 SNHLY, CDR2 FYNNEI. The CDR3 has 13 amino acids.

The chain links TRBV7-8 to TRBJ2-7, with TRBD2 matching 8 bases. CDR1 and CDR2 (germline): SGHVS, FQNEAQ. The CDR3 contains 13 residues. With 4 bases clipped from V and 3 bases from J, the junction kept 2 bases outside the gene matches. The DNA for the CDR3 is TGTGCCAGCAGCTCCGGGACTAGCTACGAGCAGTACTTC. As protein: CASSSGTSYEQYF.

This chain links TRBV29-1 with TRBJ1-1, with 8 bases identical to TRBD1. Germline CDR1 is SQVTM and CDR2 is ANQGSEA. The CDR3 covers 13 residues. J gave up 6 bases and V 6 bases, and 9 bases lay outside the gene matches. The CDR3 region has the DNA TGCAGCGTGCACGGACAGGGAATACCTGAAGCTTTCTTT. This sequence encodes CSVHGQGIPEAFF.

As concerns this clone: The sample has other DNA sequences that encode this CDR3 too. The rearrangement joins TRBV7-2 to TRBJ1-3, with D possibly being TRBD1 (5 bases). The V and J ends lost 1 base and 1 base respectively, with 8 bases between them. Germline V CDR1 and CDR2: SGHTA, FQGNSA. CDR3 size: 15 residues. As DNA, the CDR3 is TGTGCCAGCAGCTTAGATCGGGGGTCTGGAAACACCATATATTTT. This sequence encodes CASSLDRGSGNTIYF.

This clone appeared a single time. The genes are TRBV27 and TRBJ1-5; 9 nucleotides align to TRBD1. This CDR3 is built from 14 residues. CDR1 MNHEY and CDR2 SMNVEV come from the germline V gene (reference sequence). V shed 5 bases and J 5 bases; nucleotides not matched to a gene: 4. CDR3 protein: CASSPGQGYQPQHF. As DNA, the CDR3 is TGTGCCAGCAGTCCCGGACAGGGGTATCAGCCCCAGCATTTT.

This sequence joins TRBV4-2 and TRBJ1-5, with D perhaps matching TRBD1 (5 bases). This CDR3 region has 15 residues. CDR1 and CDR2 from the germline V gene are LGHNA and YNFKEQ. V was trimmed by 0 bases and J by 4 bases, leaving 10 bases between them. Here the CDR3 DNA reads TGTGCCAGCAGCCAAGATGGGGGGGGGAATCAGCCCCAGCATTTT. Protein sequence: CASSQDGGGNQPQHF.

This clone occurred a few times. V and J are TRBV7-2 and TRBJ1-2; D possibly corresponds to TRBD1 (5 bases). V lost 0 bases and J 7 bases, leaving 6 bases between the germline ends. Germline V lookup: CDR1 SGHTA, CDR2 FQGNSA. The CDR3 length is 12 residues. CDR3 sequence: CASSLARGGYTF. The CDR3 DNA is TGTGCCAGCAGCTTAGCAAGGGGTGGCTACACCTTC. The full variable domain, its missing parts supplied by reference TRBV7-2 and TRBJ1-2, is GAGVSQSPSNKVTEKGKDVELRCDPISGHTALYWYRQSLGQGLEFLIYFQGNSAPDKSGLPSDRFSAERTGGSVSTLTIQRTQQEDSAVYLCASSLARGGYTFGSGTRLTVV.

The chain joins TRBV27 to TRBJ2-5, with 7 positions matching TRBD2. Germline CDR1 reads MNHEY; CDR2 reads SMNVEV (reference sequence). Trimming at V came to 4 bases and at J to 4 bases, leaving 3 bases not matched to a gene. This CDR3 comprises 13 residues. The CDR3 loop reads CASSYRGRETQYF. DNA of the CDR3: TGTGCCAGCAGTTACCGCGGGAGAGAGACCCAGTACTTC.

The chain uses TRBV7-8 and TRBJ2-4, with D possibly being TRBD1 (5 bases). Germline loops: CDR1 SGHVS, CDR2 FQNEAQ. V lost 5 bases and J 0 bases, leaving 29 bases between the germline ends. This CDR3 contains 21 residues. Written as DNA, the CDR3 is TGTGCCAGCAGCCCTAGATTACTGGGGCTTGGAAATTCCTTAGCCAAAAACATTCAGTACTTC. Translating gives CASSPRLLGLGNSLAKNIQYF.

This clone appeared once. V and J are TRBV18 and TRBJ2-4; D not resolved. The ends were cut back, 0 bases at V and 0 bases at J, with 6 bases in the middle. The CDR3 length is 15 residues. CDR1 is KGHSH and CDR2 is LQKENI in the germline V gene. The CDR3 is CASSPPPVAKNIQYF. For the CDR3, the DNA is TGTGCCAGCTCACCACCTCCGGTAGCCAAAAACATTCAGTACTTC.

This chain uses TRBV7-2 with TRBJ1-5; unclear D gene. From germline, CDR1 is SGHTA and CDR2 FQGNSA. The CDR3 loop spans 15 amino acids. V lost 5 bases and J 4 bases, leaving 15 bases between the germline ends. The CDR3 sequence is CASSPKPSGNQPQHF. CDR3 sequence (DNA): TGTGCCAGCAGCCCTAAACCCTCGGGGAATCAGCCCCAGCATTTT.

This clone was counted only a few times. The gene calls are TRBV5-4 and TRBJ2-7; D remains unclear. The CDR3 is 11 amino acids. Deletions cut 3 bases from V and 3 bases from J, with 4 bases between. Looked up from germline, CDR1 is SGHNT and CDR2 is YYREEE (reference sequence). CDR3 bases: TGTGCCAGCAGCTCCTACTACGAGCAGTACTTC. It is translated as CASSSYYEQYF.

The chain employs TRBV11-2 and TRBJ1-4; perhaps TRBD1 as D (5 bases). The CDR3 sequence is 12 residues long. Trimming took off 4 bases at V and 16 bases at J, with 16 bases between the two ends. Per germline, CDR1 SGHAT and CDR2 FQNNGV. CDR3 sequence (DNA): TGTGCCAGCAGCTCATTCGACAGTCGCGGGTTTTTT. Protein product: CASSSFDSRGFF.

The J gene is TRBJ1-1, the V gene TRBV19; TRBD1 is a possible D gene (6 bases). The CDR3 is 14 residues long. Germline loops: CDR1 LNHDA, CDR2 SQIVND (reference sequence). The V and J ends lost 8 bases and 0 bases respectively, with 13 bases between them. CDR3 sequence: CASAYRAMNTEAFF. DNA of the CDR3: TGTGCCAGTGCTTACAGGGCCATGAACACTGAAGCTTTCTTT.

V is TRBV7-9 and J is TRBJ1-1; 10 nucleotides match TRBD1. CDR1 is SEHNR and CDR2 is FQNEAQ in the germline V gene (reference sequence). Trimming at V came to 5 bases and at J to 6 bases, leaving 12 bases not matched to a gene. The CDR3 loop spans 16 amino acids. As DNA, the CDR3 is TGTGCCAGCAGCAACCCGCAAGGGACAGGGGATGCTGAAGCTTTCTTT. This codes for CASSNPQGTGDAEAFF.

A remark on this clone: One end of the junction varies from germline; a read error may be responsible. The V gene is TRBV5-6, the J gene TRBJ1-1, with D hard to call. The V gene's germline CDR1 is SGHDT and CDR2 YYEEEE. The CDR3 extends over 16 amino acids. As DNA, the CDR3 is TGTGCCAGCAGCTTGGAAGGACTTCCCCTGAAGACTGAAGCTTTCTTT. This codes for CASSLEGLPLKTEAFF.

The CDR3 sequence: CASSFRRGGFQTDTQYF. CDR3 nucleotides: TGTGCCAGCAGCTTTAGGCGGGGGGGGTTTCAGACAGATACGCAGTATTTT. The gene calls are TRBV7-2 and TRBJ2-3; 9 bases are a match to TRBD2. CDR3 length equals 17 residues. The V gene's germline CDR1 is SGHTA and CDR2 FQGNSA. The ends lost 3 bases at V and 3 bases at J; junction bases unmatched: 10.

V and J are TRBV12-5 and TRBJ2-3; 10 bases are shared with TRBD1. V was clipped by 2 bases and J by 5 bases; unmatched bases: 10. Germline CDR1 reads LGHNT; CDR2 reads FRNRAP. The CDR3 is made up of 17 amino acids. CDR3 protein: CASGLIRGQGGLDTQYF. In DNA, the CDR3 is TGTGCTAGTGGTTTGATCCGAGGACAGGGGGGTTTAGATACGCAGTATTTT.